One sample yielded the 2 T cell receptor beta chains listed below, sequenced in a study of beta chain features in type 1 diabetes. Findings and limits, study-wide: There was a moderate but significant shortening of TCRB CDR3s in all four CD4+ subsets of Type 1 diabetes patients.

Their cognate antigens are unknown. Sequencing targeted expressed TCRB transcripts, as all isolated RNA had been reverse transcribed. Clones were sequenced by immunoSEQ multiplex PCR, and TCRdb holds only the in-frame ones, with some missing. Here the sample spans around 240,000 clones, approximately 16% being singletons. Input material: naive CD4+ T cells from blood. These receptors originate from a man aged 30 to 39 with type 1 diabetes.

The chain links TRBV15 to TRBJ2-6; D possibly corresponds to TRBD2 (5 bases). From germline, CDR1 is LNHNV and CDR2 YYDKDF (reference sequence). This CDR3 region has 16 residues. The V end was cut by 3 bases, the J end by 0 bases, with 9 bases between. The DNA for the CDR3 is TGTGCCACCAGCAGGGACTCCCACTCTGGGGCCAACGTCCTGACTTTC. Protein product: CATSRDSHSGANVLTF.

In this sample, this clone turned up a few times. The chain couples TRBV5-1 to TRBJ2-6, with D tentatively TRBD1 (5 bases). Trimming took 0 bases from V and 1 from J, leaving 14 bases between them. This CDR3 is 18 amino acids long. Germline V gene sequence: CDR1 SGHRS, CDR2 YFSETQ. This chain's CDR3 is CASSLAQTAGSGANVLTF. In DNA form, the CDR3 reads TGCGCCAGCAGCTTGGCCCAGACAGCAGGTTCTGGGGCCAACGTCCTGACTTTC.